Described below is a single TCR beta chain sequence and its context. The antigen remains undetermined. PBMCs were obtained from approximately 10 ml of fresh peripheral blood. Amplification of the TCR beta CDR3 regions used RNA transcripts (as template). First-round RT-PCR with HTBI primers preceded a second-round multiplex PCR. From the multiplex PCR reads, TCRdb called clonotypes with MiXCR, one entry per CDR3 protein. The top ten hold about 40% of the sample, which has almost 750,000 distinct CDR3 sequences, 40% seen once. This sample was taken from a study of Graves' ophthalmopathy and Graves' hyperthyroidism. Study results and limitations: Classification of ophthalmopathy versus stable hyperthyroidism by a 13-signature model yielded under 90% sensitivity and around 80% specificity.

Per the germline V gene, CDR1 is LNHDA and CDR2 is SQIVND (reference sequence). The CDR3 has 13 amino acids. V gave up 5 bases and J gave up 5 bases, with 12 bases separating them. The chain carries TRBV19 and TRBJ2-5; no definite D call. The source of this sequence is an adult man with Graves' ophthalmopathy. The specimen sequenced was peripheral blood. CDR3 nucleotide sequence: TGTGCCAGTAGTCTTATCTCGTTGGAGACCCAGTACTTC. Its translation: CASSLISLETQYF.